This TCR beta chain was documented in a study of blood T cell repertoires in COVID-19. V shed 3 bases and J 1 base; nucleotides not matched to a gene: 9. The germline gives CDR1 KGHSH, CDR2 LQKENI. The CDR3 extends over 17 amino acids. The assay was immunoSEQ multiplex PCR, and TCRdb's table has in-frame clones only and misses some. The table has around 200,000 clones, over 75% seen once. Sequenced input: peripheral blood. The receptor comes from a woman aged 45-60 years with acute or convalescent COVID-19. This sequence joins TRBV18 and TRBJ1-3; the match to TRBD1 covers 7 bases. CDR3 region: CASSPEQGTLSGNTIYF. In nucleotides, the CDR3 is TGTGCCAGCTCACCGGAACAGGGGACATTATCTGGAAACACCATATATTTT.